This TCR beta chain was sequenced for a study of technical replicates of blood from several donors. Clones were read by immunoSEQ multiplex PCR, and TCRdb kept only the in-frame ones, dropping some. The sample includes around 67,000 clones, approximately 86% seen only once; the top ten take roughly 5.3%. The length of the CDR3 is 17 residues. CDR1 is SGHRS and CDR2 is YFSETQ in the germline V gene. With 1 base clipped from V and 6 bases from J, the junction kept 9 bases outside the gene matches. Sequencing was carried out using PBMCs. This TCR was sampled from a human donor in good health. Some clones in this sample may be carry-over from other donors' samples. The chain joins TRBV5-1 to TRBJ2-5; 13 bases agree with TRBD2. Here the CDR3 reads CASSLTSGGEPGKTQYF. The CDR3 DNA reads as TGCGCCAGCAGCTTGACTAGCGGGGGGGAACCTGGGAAGACCCAGTACTTC.